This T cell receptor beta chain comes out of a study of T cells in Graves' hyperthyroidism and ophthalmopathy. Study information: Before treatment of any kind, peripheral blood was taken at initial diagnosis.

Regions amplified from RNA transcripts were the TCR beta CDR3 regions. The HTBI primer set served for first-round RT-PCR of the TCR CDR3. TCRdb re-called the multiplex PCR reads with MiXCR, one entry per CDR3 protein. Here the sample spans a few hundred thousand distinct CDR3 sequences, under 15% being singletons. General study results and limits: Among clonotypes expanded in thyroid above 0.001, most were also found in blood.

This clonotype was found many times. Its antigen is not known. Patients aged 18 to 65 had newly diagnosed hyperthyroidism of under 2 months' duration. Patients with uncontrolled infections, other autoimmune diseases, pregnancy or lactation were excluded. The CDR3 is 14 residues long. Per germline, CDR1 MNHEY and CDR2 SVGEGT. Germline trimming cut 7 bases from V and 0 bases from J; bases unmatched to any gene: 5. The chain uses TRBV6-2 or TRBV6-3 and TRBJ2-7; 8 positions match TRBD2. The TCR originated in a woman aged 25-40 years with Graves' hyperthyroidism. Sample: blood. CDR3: CASNQAGASYEQYF. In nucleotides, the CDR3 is TGTGCCAGCAATCAAGCGGGGGCCTCCTACGAGCAGTACTTC.